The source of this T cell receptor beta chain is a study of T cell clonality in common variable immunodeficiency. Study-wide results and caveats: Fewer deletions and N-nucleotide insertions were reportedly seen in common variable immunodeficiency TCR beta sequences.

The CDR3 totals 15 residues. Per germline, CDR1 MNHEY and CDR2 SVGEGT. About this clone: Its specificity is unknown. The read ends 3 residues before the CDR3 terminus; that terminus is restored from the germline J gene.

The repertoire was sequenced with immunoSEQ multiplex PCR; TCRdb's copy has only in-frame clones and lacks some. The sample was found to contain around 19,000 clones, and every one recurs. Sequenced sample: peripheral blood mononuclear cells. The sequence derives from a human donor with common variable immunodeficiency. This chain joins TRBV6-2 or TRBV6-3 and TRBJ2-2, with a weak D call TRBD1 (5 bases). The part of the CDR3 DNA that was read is TGTGCCAGCAGTTACCCTAAGGGGCAGTCGGGTGAG. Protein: CASSYPKGQSGE. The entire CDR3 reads CASSYPKGQSGELFF.